This note documents a single T cell receptor beta chain sequence. Antigen: not known. The V and J ends lost 2 bases and 6 bases, in that order; junction bases with no gene match: 4. CDR3 length: 14 amino acids. CDR1 and CDR2 (germline): SGHRS, YFSETQ. Repertoires were generated with immunoSEQ multiplex PCR, while TCRdb's copy carries only in-frame clones and drops some. The data contain about 380,000 clones, just over 95% of them singletons. This sample was taken from a study of shared clonotypes between healthy human individuals. Points from the study as a whole: Despite large depth, sorted-subset datasets appeared incompletely sequenced.

V gene TRBV5-1 combines with J gene TRBJ1-4; TRBD1 matches at 7 bases. Material for sequencing was memory CD8+ T cells sorted from blood. Sample subset: CD45RO+ cells pooled with CCR7-negative TemRA cells. The TCR sequence derives from a young man in good health. CDR3 loop: CASSFRGRDEKLFF. The CDR3 DNA reads as TGCGCCAGCAGCTTTAGGGGGCGCGATGAAAAACTGTTTTTT.